Following are 23 T cell receptor beta chains from one sample sequenced in a study of CD8 T cells in Susac syndrome. Random hexamers were used to reverse transcribe roughly 0.45 to 1 ug of RNA. In TCRdb, the immunoSEQ multiplex PCR reads were re-called with MiXCR into one record per CDR3 protein. Of 250,000 or so distinct CDR3 sequences in the sample, 93% were seen once. What was sequenced was CD4+ T cells from PBMCs. These receptors all come from a human donor with multiple sclerosis.

The chain employs TRBV12-3 or TRBV12-4 and TRBJ1-2, with D maybe TRBD1 (5 bases). This CDR3 is built from 14 residues. The germline V and J ends were trimmed by 1 base and 2 bases, with 8 bases remaining between them. The CDR3 bases are TGTGCCAGCAGTTTAGGGGGGTTCAACTATGGCTACACCTTC. This translates into CASSLGGFNYGYTF.

CDR3 loop: CASSHIQGAWNTGELFF. Written as DNA, the CDR3 is TGTGCCAGCAGCCATATACAGGGGGCCTGGAACACCGGGGAGCTGTTTTTT. The J gene is TRBJ2-2, the V gene TRBV6-2 or TRBV6-3, with 9 bases fitting TRBD1. CDR1 MNHEY and CDR2 SVGEGT come from the germline V gene. The J segment lost 1 base and the V segment lost 6 bases, leaving 9 bases of the junction unmatched. CDR3 length equals 17 residues.

The CDR3 reads CASSLAANIQYF. The CDR3 coding sequence is TGTGCCAGCAGTTTAGCGGCAAACATTCAGTACTTC. This chain connects TRBV28 to TRBJ2-4; D remains unclear. Trimming stripped 2 bases from V and 6 bases from J, with 5 bases between. Germline V lookup: CDR1 MDHEN, CDR2 SYDVKM. This CDR3 spans 12 amino acids.

The chain links TRBV3-1 to TRBJ2-5; D may be TRBD1 (6 bases). Looked up from germline, CDR1 is LGHDT and CDR2 is YNNKEL (reference sequence). The CDR3 covers 17 residues. Trimming removed 2 bases from V and 3 bases from J, with 19 bases in between. The CDR3, as DNA: TGTGCCAGCAGCCAACCCCGAGGGGCCCCAGGGGAAGAGACCCAGTACTTC. This gives the protein CASSQPRGAPGEETQYF.

V gene TRBV5-6 combines with J gene TRBJ2-5, with D perhaps TRBD1 or TRBD2 (6 bases each). The CDR3 covers 15 residues. Germline CDR1 and CDR2: SGHDT and YYEEEE. The V and J ends lost 0 bases and 5 bases respectively, with 14 bases between them. The CDR3 nucleotides read TGTGCCAGCAGCTTGGGTGGGGGGCCGGGGGAGACCCAGTACTTC. It is translated as CASSLGGGPGETQYF.

CDR3 DNA sequence: TGTGCCAGCTCACTAACAACGGGGGAGGTCACTGAAGCTTTCTTT. Encoded protein: CASSLTTGEVTEAFF. This chain uses TRBV18 with TRBJ1-1; possibly TRBD1 for D (5 bases). The CDR3 contains 15 residues. The V gene's germline CDR1 is KGHSH and CDR2 LQKENI. With 4 bases removed from V and 4 bases from J, the gap between germline ends came to 16 bases.

The CDR3 here is CANGQGASYEQYF. CDR3 sequence (DNA): TGTGCCAACGGACAGGGGGCATCCTACGAGCAGTACTTC. The V call is TRBV2, the J call TRBJ2-7; 11 positions agree with TRBD1. The germline CDR1 and CDR2 sequences are SNHLY and FYNNEI. Trimming at V came to 10 bases and at J to 1 base, leaving 3 bases not matched to a gene. This CDR3 contains 13 residues.

The genes are TRBV7-2 and TRBJ2-3, with 11 bases identical to TRBD2. The CDR3 length is 15 residues. Germline V gives CDR1 SGHTA, CDR2 FQGNSA. The junction had 4 bases not matched to a gene; V was cut back by 3 bases and J by 5 bases. The DNA of the CDR3 is TGTGCCAGCAGCTTTAGCGGGGGGGTGGTAGATACGCAGTATTTT. This codes for CASSFSGGVVDTQYF.

The rearrangement uses TRBV7-2 and TRBJ1-5, with D unresolved. The CDR3 contains 14 residues. Trimming left V 4 bases short and J 5 bases short, with 12 bases between. Germline assignment: CDR1 SGHTA and CDR2 FQGNSA. The CDR3 spells CASSSPGPDQPQHF. DNA for the CDR3: TGTGCCAGCAGCTCCCCCGGGCCTGATCAGCCCCAGCATTTT.

The V gene is TRBV9, the J gene TRBJ1-4; a weak D match, TRBD1 (5 bases). V lost 0 bases and J 4 bases, leaving 7 bases between the germline ends. Germline V gives CDR1 SGDLS, CDR2 YYNGEE. CDR3 length equals 14 residues. Here the CDR3 DNA reads TGTGCCAGCAGCGTAGGGGGCGATAATGAAAAACTGTTTTTT. This encodes CASSVGGDNEKLFF.

The J gene is TRBJ2-2, the V gene TRBV5-1; possibly TRBD1 for D (6 bases). Germline CDR1 reads SGHRS; CDR2 reads YFSETQ. Trimming stripped 5 bases from V and 6 bases from J, with 17 bases between. This CDR3 is 15 amino acids long. In DNA, the CDR3 is TGCGCCAGCAGAGAGTCAGGGGTTCGGTCCGGGGAGCTGTTTTTT. Its protein product is CASRESGVRSGELFF.

The chain recombines TRBV4-1 with TRBJ2-3; 9 nucleotides agree with TRBD2. V trimming: 4 bases; J trimming: 5 bases; junction bases outside the gene matches: 13. CDR1 is MGHRA, CDR2 YSYEKL, per germline. The CDR3 is 17 amino acids. CDR3 in DNA: TGCGCCAGCAGCCCATTCGGGGCGGGGGGGCGGCAAGATACGCAGTATTTT. Its protein product is CASSPFGAGGRQDTQYF.

The chain uses TRBV5-1 and TRBJ1-5; 9 bases are shared with TRBD1. The CDR3 runs 17 residues. The germline V gene encodes CDR1 SGHRS and CDR2 YFSETQ. V gave up 4 bases and J gave up 1 base; unmatched junction bases: 9. For the CDR3, the DNA is TGCGCCAGCAGCCCCGGGACAGGGAGCGGGAGCAATCAGCCCCAGCATTTT. Encoded protein: CASSPGTGSGSNQPQHF.

This rearrangement joins TRBV24-1 to TRBJ2-6, with D possibly matching TRBD1 (5 bases). This CDR3 has 16 residues. CDR1 is KGHDR, CDR2 SFDVKD, per germline. Trimming took 3 bases from V and 0 from J, leaving 8 bases between them. The CDR3 sequence is CATSDPTGSGANVLTF. The CDR3 DNA reads TGTGCCACCAGTGATCCTACAGGCTCTGGGGCCAACGTCCTGACTTTC.

CDR3 sequence (DNA): TGTGCCAGCGGTTTTAACAGGGGCGGGGGCTACACCTTC. Residues: CASGFNRGGGYTF. The chain joins TRBV6-5 to TRBJ1-2; 7 bases fit TRBD1. The length of the CDR3 is 13 residues. Per germline, CDR1 MNHEY and CDR2 SVGAGI. With 8 bases clipped from V and 8 bases from J, the junction kept 11 bases outside the gene matches.

This chain uses TRBV20-1 with TRBJ2-3; 14 positions match TRBD2. The germline gives CDR1 DFQATT, CDR2 SNEGSKA (reference sequence). The CDR3 contains 18 residues. Unmatched junction bases numbered 12, after V lost 3 bases and J lost 4 bases. As DNA, the CDR3 is TGCAGTGCTAGTAAGGGAGCACCGACTAGCGGGAGGGCAGATACGCAGTATTTT. This codes for CSASKGAPTSGRADTQYF.

The sample holds one count of this clonotype. V gene TRBV9 combines with J gene TRBJ2-1, with 15 bases aligning to TRBD2. Trimming at V came to 4 bases and at J to 0 bases, leaving 8 bases not matched to a gene. This CDR3 is built from 19 residues. The germline CDR1 and CDR2 sequences are SGDLS and YYNGEE. The chain's CDR3 is CASSSPGLAGGRSYNEQFF. CDR3 sequence (DNA): TGTGCCAGCAGCTCGCCGGGACTAGCGGGAGGCCGCTCCTACAATGAGCAGTTCTTC.

This clonotype has just one count. The rearrangement links TRBV7-2 to TRBJ2-3; D tentatively fits TRBD1 or TRBD2 (5 bases each). Trimming took off 2 bases at V and 7 bases at J, with 13 bases between the two ends. Germline CDR1 reads SGHTA; CDR2 reads FQGNSA. The CDR3 sequence is 14 residues long. In nucleotides, the CDR3 is TGTGCCAGCAGCTTAAGTCAGGGACCTTATACGCAGTATTTT. This sequence encodes CASSLSQGPYTQYF.

The rearrangement joins TRBV30 to TRBJ2-1; weak D call: TRBD1 (5 bases). V lost 2 bases and J lost 7, with 9 bases in between. The CDR3 sequence is 12 residues long. Germline lookup yields CDR1 GTSNPN and CDR2 SVGIG (reference sequence). The CDR3 loop is CAWSRQINEQFF. The CDR3 DNA reads TGTGCCTGGAGTAGACAGATTAATGAGCAGTTCTTC.

The chain's CDR3 is CASSQGFRGLETQYF. The CDR3 DNA sequence: TGCGCCAGCAGCCAAGGTTTCAGGGGGCTAGAGACCCAGTACTTC. This sequence joins TRBV4-1 and TRBJ2-5, with 8 bases aligning to TRBD1. The CDR3 is 15 amino acids. Germline CDR1 MGHRA, CDR2 YSYEKL. Losses at the gene ends were 1 base for V and 4 bases for J; bases not matched to a gene: 5.

The chain uses TRBV5-6 and TRBJ2-5, with 8 bases fitting TRBD1. Germline V gene sequence: CDR1 SGHDT, CDR2 YYEEEE. CDR3 length: 16 residues. Germline trimming cut 3 bases from V and 4 bases from J; bases unmatched to any gene: 11. The CDR3: CASSSLTGEVRETQYF. CDR3 bases: TGTGCCAGCAGCTCGTTGACAGGGGAGGTTAGAGAGACCCAGTACTTC.

V gene TRBV25-1 combines with J gene TRBJ2-7; D not certain. The germline V gene encodes CDR1 MGHDK and CDR2 SYGVNS. Trimming pared 2 bases from V and 2 bases from J, leaving 7 bases between. This CDR3 is 13 amino acids long. The CDR3 region has the DNA TGTGCCAGCAGTGAAACCAGGACCTACGAGCAGTACTTC. Residues: CASSETRTYEQYF.

The chain employs TRBV20-1 and TRBJ2-3; possibly TRBD2 for D (6 bases). Germline values: CDR1 DFQATT, CDR2 SNEGSKA (reference sequence). This CDR3 comprises 15 residues. Trimming cost V 1 base and J 0 bases, with 11 bases left between them. In DNA, the CDR3 is TGCAGTGCTAGAGCCGGCGGGGTTAGCACAGATACGCAGTATTTT. Protein sequence: CSARAGGVSTDTQYF.